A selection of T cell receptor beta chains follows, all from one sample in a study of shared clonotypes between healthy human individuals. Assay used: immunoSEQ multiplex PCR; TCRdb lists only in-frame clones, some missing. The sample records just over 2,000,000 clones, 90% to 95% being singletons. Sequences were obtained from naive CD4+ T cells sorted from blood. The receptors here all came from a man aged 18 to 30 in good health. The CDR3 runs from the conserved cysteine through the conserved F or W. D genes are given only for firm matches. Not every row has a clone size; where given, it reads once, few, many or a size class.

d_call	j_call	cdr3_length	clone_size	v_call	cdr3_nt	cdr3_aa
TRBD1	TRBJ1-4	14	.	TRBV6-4	TGTGCCAGCAGACAGGGGGCAGGGCAGGAAAAACTGTTTTTT	CASRQGAGQEKLFF
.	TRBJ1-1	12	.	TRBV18	TGTGCCAGCTCACCTAACAGGAATGAAGCTTTCTTT	CASSPNRNEAFF
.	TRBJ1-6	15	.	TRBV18	TGTGCCAGCTCACCAGCCCAGGGGCGCAATTCACCCCTCCACTTT	CASSPAQGRNSPLHF
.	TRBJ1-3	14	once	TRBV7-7	TGTGCTAGCAGCCCTGACAGCTCTGGAAACACCATATATTTT	CASSPDSSGNTIYF
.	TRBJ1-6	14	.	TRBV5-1	TGCGCCAGCAGTGACCTGGGACTCAATTCACCCCTCCACTTT	CASSDLGLNSPLHF
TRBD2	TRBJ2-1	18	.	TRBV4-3	TGCGCCAGCAGCCAAGGAGGGCTAGCGGGAGGGTACTACAATGAGCAGTTCTTC	CASSQGGLAGGYYNEQFF
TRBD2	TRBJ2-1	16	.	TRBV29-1	TGCAGCGTTGAAGGGACTAGCGGGAGAATCCGCAATGAGCAGTTCTTC	CSVEGTSGRIRNEQFF
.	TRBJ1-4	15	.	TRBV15	TGTGCCACCAGCAGAGTAGGGGCCCTTAATGAAAAACTGTTTTTT	CATSRVGALNEKLFF
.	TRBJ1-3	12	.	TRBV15	TGTGCCACCAGCCGGGCTGGAAACACCATATATTTT	CATSRAGNTIYF
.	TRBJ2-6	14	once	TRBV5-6	TGTGCCAGCAGCTCTAGAACTGGGGCCAACGTCCTGACTTTC	CASSSRTGANVLTF
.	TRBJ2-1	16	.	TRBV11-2	TGTGCCAGCAGCTTATCTATGGGACTTCCCTACAATGAGCAGTTCTTC	CASSLSMGLPYNEQFF
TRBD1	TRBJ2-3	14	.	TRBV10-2	TGCGCCAGCCAACAGGGGGCGAGGACAGATACGCAGTATTTT	CASQQGARTDTQYF
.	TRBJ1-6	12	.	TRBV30	TGTGCCTGGAGCTTACCGAATTCACCCCTCCACTTT	CAWSLPNSPLHF
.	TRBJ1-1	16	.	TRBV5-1	TGCGCCAGCAGCCCTGACCCGTCGCGTATGAACACTGAAGCTTTCTTT	CASSPDPSRMNTEAFF
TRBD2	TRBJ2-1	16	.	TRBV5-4	TGTGCCAGCAGCGCGAGGGTACTAGCGGGAGGCTATGAGCAGTTCTTC	CASSARVLAGGYEQFF
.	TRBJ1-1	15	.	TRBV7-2	TGTGCCAGCAGCTTACGAGCGGGAGGGTACACTGAAGCTTTCTTT	CASSLRAGGYTEAFF
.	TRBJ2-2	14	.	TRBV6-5	TGTGCCAGCAGTTACTCGGCGGATACCGGGGAGCTGTTTTTT	CASSYSADTGELFF
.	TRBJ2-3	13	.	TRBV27	TGTGCCAGCAGTTTACGCCGCACGGATACGCAGTATTTT	CASSLRRTDTQYF
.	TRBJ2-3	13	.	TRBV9	TGTGCCAGCAACAGGGACAGCACAGATACGCAGTATTTT	CASNRDSTDTQYF
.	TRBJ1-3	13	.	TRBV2	TGTGCCAGCAGTGGTGAAGTCAGAAACACCATATATTTT	CASSGEVRNTIYF
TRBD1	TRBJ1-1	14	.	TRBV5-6	TGTGCCAGCAGCGTATACAGGGGGCGCGTTGAAGCTTTCTTT	CASSVYRGRVEAFF
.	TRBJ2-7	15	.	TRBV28	TGTGCCAGCAGTCATGGACAGTTGCGCTCCTACGAGCAGTACTTC	CASSHGQLRSYEQYF
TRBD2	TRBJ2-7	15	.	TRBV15	TGTGCCACCAGCAAACTAGCGGGAGGGACCTACGAGCAGTACTTC	CATSKLAGGTYEQYF
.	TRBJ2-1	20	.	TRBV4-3	TGCGCCAGCAGCCAAGACCCCATTAGTCAGGTCGTGGGGGGAGACAATGAGCAGTTCTTC	CASSQDPISQVVGGDNEQFF
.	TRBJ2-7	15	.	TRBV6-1	TGTGCCAGCAGTGCGCGGACAAAAGGGGACTACGAGCAGTACTTC	CASSARTKGDYEQYF
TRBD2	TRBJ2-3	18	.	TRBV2	TGTGCCAGCAGTGAAGATCCGGGACTAGCGGGGGGGCCAGATACGCAGTATTTT	CASSEDPGLAGGPDTQYF
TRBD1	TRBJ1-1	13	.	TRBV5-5	TGTGCCAGCAGCTTAACAGGGGCCACTGAAGCTTTCTTT	CASSLTGATEAFF
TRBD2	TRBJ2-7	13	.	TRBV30	TGTGCAGGCCGGCGGGGGATCACCTACGAGCAGTACTTC	CAGRRGITYEQYF
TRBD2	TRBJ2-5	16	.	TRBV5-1	TGCGCCAGCAGCTTCGGACTAGCGGGGGGAGGAGAGACCCAGTACTTC	CASSFGLAGGGETQYF
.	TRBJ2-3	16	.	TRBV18	TGTGCCAGCTCACCACTTCAAGCGGCCACCACAGATACGCAGTATTTT	CASSPLQAATTDTQYF
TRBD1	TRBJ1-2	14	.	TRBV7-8	TGTGCCAGCAGCCCCCTGGGACAGACAGGGGGCTACACCTTC	CASSPLGQTGGYTF
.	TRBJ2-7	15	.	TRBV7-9	TGTGCCAGCAGCCCGATCCGACAGTCCACCTACGAGCAGTACTTC	CASSPIRQSTYEQYF
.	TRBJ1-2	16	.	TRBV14	TGTGCCAGCAGCCAAGATCTGGCCCCGAGGGGCTATGGCTACACCTTC	CASSQDLAPRGYGYTF
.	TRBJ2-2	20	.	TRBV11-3	TGTGCCAGCAGCTTAGGGGCGTTCTTGACTGAAACCCCGAACACCGGGGAGCTGTTTTTT	CASSLGAFLTETPNTGELFF
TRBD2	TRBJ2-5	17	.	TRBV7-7	TGTGCTAGCAGCTCCGGGACTAGCGGGGGATTGGGAGAGACCCAGTACTTC	CASSSGTSGGLGETQYF
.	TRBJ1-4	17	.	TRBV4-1	TGCGCCAGCAGCAGGGTCCCACGGCTGTTCCCTAATGAAAAACTGTTTTTT	CASSRVPRLFPNEKLFF
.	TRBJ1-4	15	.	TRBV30	TGTGCCTGGAGTGTACTAGGGAATACAAATGAAAAACTGTTTTTT	CAWSVLGNTNEKLFF
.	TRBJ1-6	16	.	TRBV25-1	TGTGCCAGCAGTCCCGCGGCAGGGAGCTATAATTCACCCCTCCACTTT	CASSPAAGSYNSPLHF